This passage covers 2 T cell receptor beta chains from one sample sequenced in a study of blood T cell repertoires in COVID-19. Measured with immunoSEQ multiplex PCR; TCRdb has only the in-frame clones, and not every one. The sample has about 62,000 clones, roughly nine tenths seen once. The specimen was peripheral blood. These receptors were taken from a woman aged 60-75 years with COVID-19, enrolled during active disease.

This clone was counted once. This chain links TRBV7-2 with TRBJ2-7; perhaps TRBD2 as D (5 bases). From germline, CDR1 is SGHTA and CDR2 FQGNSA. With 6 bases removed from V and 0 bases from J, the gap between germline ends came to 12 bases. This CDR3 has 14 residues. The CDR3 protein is CASSPSGGSYEQYF. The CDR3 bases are TGTGCCAGCAGTCCCAGCGGTGGCTCCTACGAGCAGTACTTC.

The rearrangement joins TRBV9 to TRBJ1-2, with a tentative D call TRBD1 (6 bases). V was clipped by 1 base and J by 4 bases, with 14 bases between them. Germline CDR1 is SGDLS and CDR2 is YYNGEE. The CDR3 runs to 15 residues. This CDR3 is CASSVLPRRGYGYTF. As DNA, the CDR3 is TGTGCCAGCAGCGTATTGCCCCGCAGGGGCTATGGCTACACCTTC.